This TCR beta chain was captured by sequencing in a study of blood T cells in healthy people across ages. The germline CDR1 and CDR2 sequences are SGDLS and YYNGEE. The CDR3 contains 13 residues. V was clipped by 0 bases and J by 8 bases, with 8 bases between them. A sample-barcoded 5' primer and a J-beta primer mix were used in a second PCR of roughly 7 to 12 cycles. TCRdb re-called the 5' RACE reads through MiXCR, storing one row per CDR3 protein. This sample has 600,000 to 800,000 distinct CDR3 sequences, with approximately 21% found just once. Sequenced input: blood. The sequence was obtained from a man in his 70s in good health. The rearrangement links TRBV9 to TRBJ2-2, with D maybe TRBD1 (6 bases). DNA for the CDR3: TGTGCCAGCAGCGTAGCAACAGGGGGGGAGCTGTTTTTT. It is translated as CASSVATGGELFF.